This T cell receptor beta chain was sequenced during a study of CD8+ T cells in alopecia areata. General study findings and limits: Patients displayed less clarity in TCR sharing than mice, a finding possibly related to HLA. Lesional scalp, notably in alopecia totalis/universalis, had clonality above that of normal scalp.

Separation by sorting yielded CD4+ and CD8+ T cells from PBMCs. V lost 6 bases, J lost 0 bases, and 11 bases lay in between. CDR3 length: 14 amino acids. The germline CDR1 and CDR2 sequences are ENHRY and SYGVKD. Reverse transcribed after extraction, RNA yielded cDNA as the sequencing template. TCRdb's copy holds only in-frame clones and misses some; the assay was immunoSEQ multiplex PCR. The sample has approximately 99,000 clones; almost 60% are singletons. This clone was seen a handful of times. Its antigen remains unidentified. The chain couples TRBV10-3 to TRBJ1-2; unclear D gene. The clonotype originates from a human donor in good health. Sequenced material: CD8+ T cells sorted from blood. The CDR3 DNA follows: TGTGCCATCAGCGGCGCCCCAGCTAACTATGGCTACACCTTC. Translated, it gives CAISGAPANYGYTF.